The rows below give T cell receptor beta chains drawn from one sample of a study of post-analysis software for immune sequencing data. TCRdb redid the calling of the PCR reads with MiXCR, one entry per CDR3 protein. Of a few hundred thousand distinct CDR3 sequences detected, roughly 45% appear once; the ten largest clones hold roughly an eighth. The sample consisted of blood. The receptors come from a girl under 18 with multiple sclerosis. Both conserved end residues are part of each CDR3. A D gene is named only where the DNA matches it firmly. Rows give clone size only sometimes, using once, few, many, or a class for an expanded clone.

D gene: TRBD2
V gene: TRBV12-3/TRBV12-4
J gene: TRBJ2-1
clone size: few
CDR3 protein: CASRPAGEEGEQFF
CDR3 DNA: TGTGCCAGCAGGCCAGCGGGAGAGGAGGGTGAGCAGTTCTTC

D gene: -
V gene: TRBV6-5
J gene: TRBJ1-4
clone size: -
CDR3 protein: CASSYSLSGLNEKLFF
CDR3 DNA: TGTGCCAGCAGTTACTCTCTCTCAGGGCTTAATGAAAAACTGTTTTTT

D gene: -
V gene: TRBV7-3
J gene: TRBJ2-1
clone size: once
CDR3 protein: CASSLAGSMNNEQFF
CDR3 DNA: TGTGCCAGCAGCTTGGCCGGATCGATGAACAATGAGCAGTTCTTC

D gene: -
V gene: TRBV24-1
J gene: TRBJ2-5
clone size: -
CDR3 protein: CATSDLIGPQETQYF
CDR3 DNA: TGTGCCACCAGTGATTTGATTGGGCCCCAAGAGACCCAGTACTTC

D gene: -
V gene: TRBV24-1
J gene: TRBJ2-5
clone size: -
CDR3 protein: CATSPSRGGETQYF
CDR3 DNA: TGTGCCACCAGTCCTTCCAGGGGCGGGGAGACCCAGTACTTC

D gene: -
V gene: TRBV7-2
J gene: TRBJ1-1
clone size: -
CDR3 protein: CASSLVAGRNTEAFF
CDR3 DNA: TGTGCCAGCAGCTTAGTAGCAGGGAGGAACACTGAAGCTTTCTTT

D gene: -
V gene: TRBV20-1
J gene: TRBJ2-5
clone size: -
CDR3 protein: CSARDQQKSETQYF
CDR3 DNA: TGCAGTGCTAGAGATCAACAGAAATCCGAGACCCAGTACTTC

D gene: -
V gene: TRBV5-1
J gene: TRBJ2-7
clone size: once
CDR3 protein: CASSPGTLEGIGQYF
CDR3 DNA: TGCGCCAGCAGTCCGGGGACTCTTGAAGGTATCGGGCAGTACTTC

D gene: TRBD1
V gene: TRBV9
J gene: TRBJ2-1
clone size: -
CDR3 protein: CASSVRDREYNEQFF
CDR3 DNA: TGTGCCAGCAGCGTCCGGGACAGAGAGTACAATGAGCAGTTCTTC

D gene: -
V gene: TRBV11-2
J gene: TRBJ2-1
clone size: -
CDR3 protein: CASSPRGLAQRNEQFF
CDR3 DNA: TGTGCCAGCAGCCCTAGAGGGCTAGCGCAGAGAAATGAGCAGTTCTTC

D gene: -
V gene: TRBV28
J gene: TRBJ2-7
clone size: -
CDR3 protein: CASRPLGGRYEQYF
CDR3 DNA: TGTGCCAGCCGCCCTCTTGGGGGTCGATACGAGCAGTACTTC

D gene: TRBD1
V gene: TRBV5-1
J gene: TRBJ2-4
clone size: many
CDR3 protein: CASSPGQGGDIQYF
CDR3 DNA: TGCGCCAGCAGCCCCGGACAGGGCGGGGACATTCAGTACTTC

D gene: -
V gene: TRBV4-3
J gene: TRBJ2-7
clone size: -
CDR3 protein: CASSQEGASEQYF
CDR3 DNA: TGCGCCAGCAGCCAAGAGGGGGCCTCTGAGCAGTACTTC

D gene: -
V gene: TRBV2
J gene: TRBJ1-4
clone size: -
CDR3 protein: CASSDVSLGEEKLFF
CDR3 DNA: TGTGCCAGCAGTGATGTCAGCCTCGGGGAAGAAAAACTGTTTTTT